Listed here are 9 T cell receptor beta chains from one sample, sequenced in a study of blood T cell repertoires in COVID-19. Measured with immunoSEQ multiplex PCR; TCRdb has only the in-frame clones, and not every one. The sample records around 95,000 clones, roughly 80% being singletons. Source material: peripheral blood. The source of these receptors is a woman in her 70s with acute or convalescent COVID-19.

The genes are TRBV6-5 and TRBJ1-6; D call uncertain. Germline V gene data show CDR1 as MNHEY and CDR2 as SVGAGI. The CDR3 contains 14 residues. Trimming stripped 6 bases from V and 12 bases from J, with 18 bases between. This CDR3 reads CASSPTRDNQPLHF. CDR3 coding DNA: TGTGCCAGCAGCCCCACCCGAGACAATCAACCCCTCCACTTT.

The chain joins TRBV4-2 to TRBJ2-3; 9 bases align to TRBD2. Germline assignment: CDR1 LGHNA and CDR2 YNFKEQ. The CDR3 runs to 17 residues. The V segment lost 0 bases and the J segment 2 bases; nucleotides outside the gene matches: 6. The CDR3 DNA follows: TGTGCCAGCAGCCAAGAAAGTGCGGGGGGGCTCACAGATACGCAGTATTTT. It yields the protein CASSQESAGGLTDTQYF.

This chain links TRBV9 with TRBJ2-5; 10 bases line up with TRBD2. V lost 0 bases and J lost 4; bases outside the gene matches: 3. Germline V CDR1 and CDR2: SGDLS, YYNGEE. The CDR3 is 15 amino acids. Written as DNA, the CDR3 is TGTGCCAGCAGCGTAGGGCTAGCGGGGGTAGAGACCCAGTACTTC. Amino acids: CASSVGLAGVETQYF.

This clone was seen just once. The chain couples TRBV4-1 to TRBJ1-6; D perhaps matches TRBD1 (5 bases). V was pared by 1 base and J by 4 bases, with 11 bases between. From germline, CDR1 is MGHRA and CDR2 YSYEKL. The CDR3 covers 16 residues. DNA for the CDR3: TGCGCCAGCAGCCAAGGGAAGGGACTTTATAATTCACCCCTCCACTTT. Translation gives CASSQGKGLYNSPLHF.

This clone was detected only once. J is TRBJ1-1 and V is TRBV25-1, with 9 bases matching TRBD1. V shed 4 bases, J shed 5 bases, and the junction held 5 bases outside the gene matches. CDR3 length equals 14 residues. CDR1 and CDR2 (germline): MGHDK, SYGVNS. CDR3 sequence reads: CASSGRDRVTEAFF. The CDR3, as DNA: TGTGCCAGCAGTGGCCGGGACAGGGTTACTGAAGCTTTCTTT. Variable domain in full (rest from reference TRBV25-1 and TRBJ1-1): EADIYQTPRYLVIGTGKKITLECSQTMGHDKMYWYQQDPGMELHLIHYSYGVNSTEKGDLSSESTVSRIRTEHFPLTLESARPSHTSQYLCASSGRDRVTEAFFGQGTRLTVV.

The V gene is TRBV9, the J gene TRBJ1-2, with TRBD1 matching 7 bases. V lost 4 bases, J lost 5 bases, and 5 bases stayed unmatched. This CDR3 is built from 13 residues. From germline, CDR1 is SGDLS and CDR2 YYNGEE. The CDR3 sequence is CASSKRQGYGYTF. The CDR3 coding sequence is TGTGCCAGCAGCAAAAGACAGGGATATGGCTACACCTTC. Full variable domain (missing parts from reference TRBV9 and TRBJ1-2): DSGVTQTPKHLITATGQRVTLRCSPRSGDLSVYWYQQSLDQGLQFLIQYYNGEERAKGNILERFSAQQFPDLHSELNLSSLELGDSALYFCASSKRQGYGYTFGSGTRLTVV.

Many counts were recorded for this clone. CDR3 residues: CASSLSQGGNEKLFF. DNA for the CDR3: TGTGCCAGCAGCCTAAGTCAAGGGGGAAATGAAAAACTGTTTTTT. The chain couples TRBV7-9 to TRBJ1-4; D may be TRBD1 (6 bases). V was shortened by 5 bases and J by 5 bases, with 15 bases between the two germline ends. From germline, CDR1 is SEHNR and CDR2 FQNEAQ (reference sequence). The CDR3 is made up of 15 amino acids.

The rearrangement links TRBV5-4 to TRBJ1-2, with 7 bases fitting TRBD1. Germline CDR1 is SGHNT and CDR2 is YYREEE (reference sequence). The CDR3 extends over 14 amino acids. The ends lost 3 bases at V and 2 bases at J; junction bases unmatched: 4. The CDR3 region has the DNA TGTGCCAGCAGCTCCCCGACAGGGAACTATGGCTACACCTTC. Translating it yields CASSSPTGNYGYTF.

The chain combines TRBV4-3 with TRBJ1-6; a possible D gene is TRBD1 (5 bases). The length of the CDR3 is 16 residues. Between the trimmed V and J ends, which lost 0 bases and 10 bases, there was a span of 16 bases. Germline values: CDR1 LGHNA, CDR2 YSLEER. The CDR3 sequence: CASSQEDGGDGSPLHF. The CDR3 coding sequence is TGCGCCAGCAGCCAAGAAGACGGGGGAGATGGCTCACCCCTCCACTTT.